This entry is about one T cell receptor beta chain. This clonotype was counted at least ten times. Its target antigen remains unknown. No base-level quality is on record; no much larger clone is a single base apart. Library prep was done by RACE. The reads were generated on a NextSeq 500. Library preparation attached unique molecular identifiers to individual cDNA molecules for quantitative, reproducible TCR counting. In the original analysis: Samples had a median of roughly 100,000 TCRs, with a range from about 23,224 to 750,000. V, J and CDR3 annotation of the TCR reads was carried out using the Decombinator software suite. For PS versus PT1 abundance plots, all samples were subsampled to the same number of TCRs (28,000). Expanded TCRs were defined as absent before sensitization and observed at least eight times at the 2-week time point. TCRdb's own reprocessing of the public reads used fastp at Q25 and MiXCR and kept productive beta chains. Records with the same CDR3 protein are collapsed into one entry carrying the most frequent genes and DNA. The V and J calls here are based on TCRdb, not the publication. For this sample the table gives about 82,000 distinct CDR3 sequences, of which 7% to 9% were detected only once. The ten biggest clones cover approximately 1.5% of the sample.

The sample originates from a study of human T cells and chemical hapten exposure (dated by TCRdb to the early 2020s). Turning to the overall study: The libraries were sequenced as a pool, and the TCR yield per sample differed mostly because of small variations in library volumes within the pool. The study tracked peripheral blood TCR repertoire changes in vivo during primary and secondary sensitization to the hapten diphenylcyclopropenone (DPC) in alopecia patients. From each blood RNA sample, both TCR alpha and TCR beta chains were sequenced. Study-level results and caveats: DPC sensitization did not change how many TCRs were above 1 in 1000 frequency, and no evidence was found of alterations in global repertoire structure. Repeated subsampling changed both the strength of the expansion versus patch-test correlation and the threshold at which that correlation became significant.

The intended sense of this specimen's time point label: healthy volunteer bleed at 6 weeks. Total RNA was isolated from unfractionated whole blood collected in Tempus Blood RNA tubes. Five or six healthy volunteers were used as TCR sequencing controls and were bled at day 0, 2 weeks and 6 weeks. Via the germline V gene, CDR1 is MNHEY and CDR2 SVGAGI. V is reduced by 6 bases and J by 11 bases, leaving a spacing of 19 bases between them. Including the terminal cysteine and phenylalanine, the CDR3 comprises 13 residues. Only CDR3 DNA remains: 39 bases, in frame from the first base. The receptor's source is a male donor in good health. Some clones in this sample may be carry-over from other donors' samples. The sample taken for sequencing was whole blood. The receptor chain draws on TRBV6-5 and TRBJ1-1, with the identity of the D gene unclear. The CDR3 here reads CASSPGAVLEAFF. The sequence in DNA is TGTGCCAGCAGCCCCGGTGCCGTGTTAGAGGCTTTCTTT.